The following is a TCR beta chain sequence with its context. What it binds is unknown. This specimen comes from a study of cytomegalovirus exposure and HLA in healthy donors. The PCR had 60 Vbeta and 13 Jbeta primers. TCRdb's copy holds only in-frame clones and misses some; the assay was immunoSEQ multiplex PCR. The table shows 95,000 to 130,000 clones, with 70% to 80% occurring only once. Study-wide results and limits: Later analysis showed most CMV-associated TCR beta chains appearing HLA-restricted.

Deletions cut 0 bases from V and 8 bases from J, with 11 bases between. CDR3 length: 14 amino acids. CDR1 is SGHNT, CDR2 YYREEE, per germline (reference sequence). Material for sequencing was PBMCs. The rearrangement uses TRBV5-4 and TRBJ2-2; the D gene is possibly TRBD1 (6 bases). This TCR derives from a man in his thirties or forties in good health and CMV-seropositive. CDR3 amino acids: CASSLARTAGELFF. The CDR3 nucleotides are TGTGCCAGCAGCTTGGCCCGGACAGCAGGGGAGCTGTTTTTT. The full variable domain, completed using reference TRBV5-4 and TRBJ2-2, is ETGVTQSPTHLIKTRGQQVTLRCSSQSGHNTVSWYQQALGQGPQFIFQYYREEENGRGNFPPRFSGLQFPNYSSELNVNALELDDSALYLCASSLARTAGELFFGEGSRLTVL.